Shown below are 29 T cell receptor beta chains from a single sample sequenced in a study of PD-1 blockade in classical Hodgkin lymphoma. Produced via immunoSEQ multiplex PCR; TCRdb's table is partial and in-frame only. Of approximately 12,000 clones in the sample, 70% to 85% were seen once. Each patient relapsed following autologous stem cell transplantation, and prior brentuximab vedotin exposure differed. Sequences were derived from peripheral blood mononuclear cells (PBMCs), sampled at baseline. These receptors all come from a human donor with classical Hodgkin lymphoma.

The CDR3 sequence: CASSLIRMGLYNSPLHF. In nucleotides, the CDR3 is TGTGCCAGCAGCCTAATTCGGATGGGACTTTATAATTCACCCCTCCACTTT. The chain couples TRBV7-2 to TRBJ1-6, with D perhaps TRBD1 (5 bases). The germline V and J ends were trimmed by 5 bases and 4 bases, with 18 bases remaining between them. Germline CDR1 and CDR2: SGHTA and FQGNSA. The CDR3 covers 17 residues.

The chain carries TRBV19 and TRBJ1-4; possibly TRBD1 for D (6 bases). V dropped 1 base and J dropped 4 bases, with 10 bases sitting between them. There are 15 residues in the CDR3. Germline V gene sequence: CDR1 LNHDA, CDR2 SQIVND (reference sequence). CDR3 sequence: CASSIGGGGNEKLFF. As DNA, the CDR3 is TGTGCCAGTAGTATAGGAGGGGGGGGTAATGAAAAACTGTTTTTT. The variable domain in full, completed from reference TRBV19 and TRBJ1-4, reads DGGITQSPKYLFRKEGQNVTLSCEQNLNHDAMYWYRQDPGQGLRLIYYSQIVNDFQKGDIAEGYSVSREKKESFPLTVTSAQKNPTAFYLCASSIGGGGNEKLFFGSGTQLSVL.

This chain joins TRBV5-4 and TRBJ1-2, with D possibly matching TRBD1 (6 bases). V lost 2 bases and J lost 7, with 12 bases in between. Germline V gives CDR1 SGHNT, CDR2 YYREEE (reference sequence). The CDR3 has 13 residues. The chain's CDR3 is CASSFTGRRGYTF. The CDR3 DNA reads as TGTGCCAGCAGCTTCACAGGGAGGCGTGGCTACACCTTC.

V gene TRBV18 combines with J gene TRBJ1-1, with D tentatively TRBD1 (6 bases). Looked up from germline, CDR1 is KGHSH and CDR2 is LQKENI. This CDR3 spans 16 amino acids. V dropped 3 bases and J dropped 0 bases, with 14 bases sitting between them. In DNA form, the CDR3 reads TGTGCCAGCTCACCCGGACAGCTATCCATGAACACTGAAGCTTTCTTT. Translating it yields CASSPGQLSMNTEAFF.

This CDR3 is CASSHWTDLKNIQYF. The CDR3 DNA reads TGCGCCAGCAGCCATTGGACAGATTTGAAAAACATTCAGTACTTC. This chain joins TRBV4-1 and TRBJ2-4; TRBD1 might be the D (6 bases). This CDR3 comprises 15 residues. Trimming cost V 3 bases and J 4 bases, with 13 bases left between them. CDR1 and CDR2 (germline): MGHRA, YSYEKL.

V and J are TRBV9 and TRBJ2-1; 11 bases match TRBD2. This CDR3 comprises 15 residues. Germline-derived CDR1 and CDR2 are SGDLS and YYNGEE. V lost 3 bases and J lost 9; bases outside the gene matches: 8. CDR3 in amino acids: CASSARAGTSGEQFF. CDR3 coding DNA: TGTGCCAGCAGCGCTAGGGCCGGGACTAGCGGTGAGCAGTTCTTC.

The rearrangement links TRBV28 to TRBJ1-1; the match to TRBD1 covers 7 bases. Germline V gene lookup returns CDR1 MDHEN and CDR2 SYDVKM. Trimming removed 5 bases from V and 12 bases from J; junction bases left unmatched: 15. CDR3 length: 14 amino acids. The CDR3 DNA reads TGTGCCAGCAGTCTCCATCAACAGACAGGGAGGCCTTTCTTT. Translation: CASSLHQQTGRPFF. Filled out from reference TRBV28 and TRBJ1-1, the complete variable domain reads DVKVTQSSRYLVKRTGEKVFLECVQDMDHENMFWYRQDPGLGLRLIYFSYDVKMKEKGDIPEGYSVSREKKERFSLILESASTNQTSMYLCASSLHQQTGRPFFGQGTRLTVV.

The chain combines TRBV4-3 with TRBJ2-2; D might be TRBD1 (5 bases). This CDR3 is 15 amino acids long. Germline values: CDR1 LGHNA, CDR2 YSLEER. Trimming took off 0 bases at V and 4 bases at J, with 9 bases between the two ends. CDR3 bases: TGCGCCAGCAGCCAAGATGGGGCAGTCACCGGGGAGCTGTTTTTT. Translating it yields CASSQDGAVTGELFF.

The sample holds one count of this clone. The rearrangement joins TRBV7-3 to TRBJ2-2, with D unclear. Germline loops: CDR1 SGHTA, CDR2 FQGTGA. The CDR3 extends over 15 amino acids. Trimming left V 4 bases short and J 7 bases short, with 16 bases between. CDR3 in DNA: TGTGCCAGCAGCTCCGGGTTTCCCTGGGGCGGGGAGCTGTTTTTT. It codes for CASSSGFPWGGELFF.

This clone was counted a few times. The chain links TRBV5-1 to TRBJ1-3; D is unresolved. In germline, CDR1 is SGHRS, CDR2 YFSETQ. CDR3 length: 14 amino acids. Between the trimmed V and J ends, which lost 5 bases and 1 base, there was a span of 10 bases. The CDR3 nucleotides read TGCGCCAGCAGGGCGCGTCGTTCTGGAAACACCATATATTTT. Encoded protein: CASRARRSGNTIYF.

V and J are TRBV7-2 and TRBJ1-2; D uncertain. The CDR3 extends over 11 amino acids. V lost 1 base to trimming and J lost 9 bases, with 6 bases between them. Per the germline V gene, CDR1 is SGHTA and CDR2 is FQGNSA. CDR3 DNA sequence: TGTGCCAGCAGCTTAGGAGAAAGCTACACCTTC. Translation gives CASSLGESYTF.

The genes are TRBV9 and TRBJ2-3; TRBD2 agrees at 8 bases. This CDR3 spans 15 amino acids. The germline gives CDR1 SGDLS, CDR2 YYNGEE. With V trimmed by 4 bases and J by 0 bases, 4 bases remained unmatched. The CDR3 spells CASSPRGGSTDTQYF. The DNA of the CDR3 is TGTGCCAGCAGCCCCCGGGGGGGGAGCACAGATACGCAGTATTTT. Variable domain in full (rest from reference TRBV9 and TRBJ2-3): DSGVTQTPKHLITATGQRVTLRCSPRSGDLSVYWYQQSLDQGLQFLIQYYNGEERAKGNILERFSAQQFPDLHSELNLSSLELGDSALYFCASSPRGGSTDTQYFGPGTRLTVL.

The gene calls are TRBV10-3 and TRBJ1-2; TRBD1 aligns across 9 bases. V dropped 6 bases and J dropped 8; count of bases not matched to a gene: 10. Germline assignment: CDR1 ENHRY and CDR2 SYGVKD. The CDR3 has 14 amino acids. CDR3 in amino acids: CAIRGQGQGTGYTF. The CDR3 coding sequence is TGTGCCATCAGGGGCCAGGGACAGGGTACGGGCTACACCTTC.

The chain couples TRBV20-1 to TRBJ1-2; D not certain. The V end was cut by 3 bases, the J end by 12 bases, with 14 bases between. Germline V lookup: CDR1 DFQATT, CDR2 SNEGSKA (reference sequence). This CDR3 contains 11 residues. CDR3 DNA: TGCAGTGCTAGTAAGGCCAGTCTCCACACCTTC. This gives the protein CSASKASLHTF.

This chain links TRBV28 with TRBJ1-5; D possibly corresponds to TRBD1 (5 bases). The length of the CDR3 is 14 residues. CDR1 and CDR2 from the germline V gene are MDHEN and SYDVKM. V dropped 6 bases and J dropped 2 bases, with 11 bases sitting between them. DNA for the CDR3: TGTGCCAGCAGCCGGGGGTTCGGCAATCAGCCCCAGCATTTT. This gives the protein CASSRGFGNQPQHF.

The rearrangement links TRBV7-2 to TRBJ1-6; TRBD1 matches at 7 bases. J lost 6 bases, V lost 3 bases, and 5 bases had no gene match. The CDR3 covers 15 residues. CDR1 is SGHTA and CDR2 is FQGNSA in the germline V gene. DNA for the CDR3: TGTGCCAGCAGCTTCCGGACAGGTTCTAATTCACCCCTCCACTTT. This translates into CASSFRTGSNSPLHF.

V gene TRBV2 combines with J gene TRBJ1-4, with D hard to call. Trimming cost V 6 bases and J 5 bases, with 13 bases left between them. The CDR3 length is 14 residues. CDR1 is SNHLY, CDR2 FYNNEI, per germline. The CDR3 is CASRSRTFNEKLFF. DNA of the CDR3: TGTGCCAGCAGATCCCGGACGTTCAATGAAAAACTGTTTTTT.

The rearrangement joins TRBV5-8 to TRBJ2-7, with 9 bases matching TRBD1. The CDR3 covers 14 residues. Looked up from germline, CDR1 is SGHTS and CDR2 is YDEGEE. Trimming took 4 bases from V and 2 from J; bases not matched to a gene: 4. This CDR3 reads CASSTYRGPYEQYF. CDR3 DNA sequence: TGTGCCAGCAGCACATACAGGGGGCCCTACGAGCAGTACTTC.

The chain combines TRBV5-5 with TRBJ1-4, with D tentatively TRBD1 (6 bases). The CDR3 length is 15 residues. Germline V lookup: CDR1 SGHKS, CDR2 YYEKEE (reference sequence). V lost 4 bases to trimming and J lost 0 bases, with 10 bases between them. CDR3 region: CASSATGTTNEKLFF. The CDR3 region has the DNA TGTGCCAGCAGCGCCACAGGGACAACTAATGAAAAACTGTTTTTT. Supplemented by reference TRBV5-5 and TRBJ1-4, the full variable domain reads DAGVTQSPTHLIKTRGQQVTLRCSPISGHKSVSWYQQVLGQGPQFIFQYYEKEERGRGNFPDRFSARQFPNYSSELNVNALLLGDSALYLCASSATGTTNEKLFFGSGTQLSVL.

This clone was recorded only once. The J gene is TRBJ1-5, the V gene TRBV28; D ambiguous. Trimming took 3 bases from V and 4 from J, leaving 7 bases between them. The CDR3 loop spans 13 amino acids. CDR1 and CDR2 (germline): MDHEN, SYDVKM. The CDR3 reads CASSFPSNQPQHF. As DNA, the CDR3 is TGTGCCAGCAGTTTCCCCTCAAATCAGCCCCAGCATTTT.

The V gene is TRBV5-6, the J gene TRBJ1-2, with D tentatively TRBD1 (6 bases). V was cut by 2 bases and J by 4 bases, with 9 bases left in between. This CDR3 spans 13 amino acids. Germline V gives CDR1 SGHDT, CDR2 YYEEEE. CDR3 in amino acids: CASSFSGVYGYTF. The CDR3, as DNA: TGTGCCAGCAGCTTCTCAGGGGTCTATGGCTACACCTTC.

V usage is TRBV6-6 and J usage is TRBJ2-3, with D possibly being TRBD2 (6 bases). Germline values: CDR1 MNHNY, CDR2 SVGAGI (reference sequence). V lost 7 bases, J lost 5 bases, and 16 bases lay in between. This CDR3 region has 14 residues. CDR3 sequence: CASTTRGLIDTQYF. CDR3 coding DNA: TGTGCCAGCACAACGCGGGGATTAATAGATACGCAGTATTTT.

The rearrangement uses TRBV5-4 and TRBJ1-6; perhaps TRBD1 as D (6 bases). The CDR3 loop spans 15 amino acids. Looked up from germline, CDR1 is SGHNT and CDR2 is YYREEE (reference sequence). Trimming pared 0 bases from V and 5 bases from J, leaving 9 bases between. The CDR3 spells CASSLAGHHNSPLHF. CDR3 coding DNA: TGTGCCAGCAGCTTGGCGGGACATCATAATTCACCCCTCCACTTT. Supplemented by reference TRBV5-4 and TRBJ1-6, the full variable domain reads ETGVTQSPTHLIKTRGQQVTLRCSSQSGHNTVSWYQQALGQGPQFIFQYYREEENGRGNFPPRFSGLQFPNYSSELNVNALELDDSALYLCASSLAGHHNSPLHFGNGTRLTVT.

The rearrangement uses TRBV15 and TRBJ1-1, with D tentatively TRBD1 (6 bases). Germline V CDR1 and CDR2: LNHNV, YYDKDF (reference sequence). Trimming shortened V by 0 bases and J by 4 bases, and 9 bases separated the two germline ends. The CDR3 covers 14 residues. The CDR3 region has the DNA TGTGCCACCAGCAGAGAGCGGGGGCCCACTGAAGCTTTCTTT. Residues: CATSRERGPTEAFF.

The chain joins TRBV11-2 to TRBJ1-4; 7 bases agree with TRBD1. Per the germline V gene, CDR1 is SGHAT and CDR2 is FQNNGV. V was pared by 6 bases and J by 5 bases, with 6 bases of the junction left unmatched. CDR3 length: 14 amino acids. The DNA of the CDR3 is TGTGCCAGCAGACTACAGGGGATGAATGAAAAACTGTTTTTT. Translated, it gives CASRLQGMNEKLFF. The whole variable domain, filled in from reference TRBV11-2 and TRBJ1-4, reads EAGVAQSPRYKIIEKRQSVAFWCNPISGHATLYWYQQILGQGPKLLIQFQNNGVVDDSQLPKDRFSAERLKGVDSTLKIQPAKLEDSAVYLCASRLQGMNEKLFFGSGTQLSVL.

In this sample, this clone turned up once. The chain employs TRBV15 and TRBJ1-2, with D unclear. Germline V CDR1 and CDR2: LNHNV, YYDKDF (reference sequence). The ends were cut back, 4 bases at V and 2 bases at J, with 8 bases in the middle. The CDR3 covers 13 residues. The CDR3 spells CATSNAGNYGYTF. As DNA, the CDR3 is TGTGCCACCAGCAATGCAGGAAACTATGGCTACACCTTC.

The V gene is TRBV11-2, the J gene TRBJ1-1, with D maybe TRBD1 (6 bases). This CDR3 is 13 amino acids long. With 1 base removed from V and 5 bases from J, the gap between germline ends came to 8 bases. Germline-derived CDR1 and CDR2 are SGHAT and FQNNGV. CDR3 DNA: TGTGCCAGCAGCTTAGTAAGGGGGACTGAAGCTTTCTTT. Translating it yields CASSLVRGTEAFF.

This chain joins TRBV7-9 and TRBJ1-2; 7 bases fit TRBD1. CDR3 length: 16 amino acids. V shed 1 base and J 7 bases; nucleotides not matched to a gene: 12. CDR1 and CDR2 (germline): SEHNR, FQNEAQ (reference sequence). In DNA, the CDR3 is TGTGCCAGCAGCTTAGGCGGGGGTGAGGGGGCCTCTGGCTACACCTTC. It is translated as CASSLGGGEGASGYTF. The variable domain in full, with the rest retrieved from reference TRBV7-9 and TRBJ1-2, is DTGVSQNPRHKITKRGQNVTFRCDPISEHNRLYWYRQTLGQGPEFLTYFQNEAQLEKSRLLSDRFSAERPKGSFSTLEIQRTEQGDSAMYLCASSLGGGEGASGYTFGSGTRLTVV.

The chain carries TRBV6-5 and TRBJ2-7, with TRBD1 identical over 7 bases. The CDR3 totals 13 residues. V shed 3 bases, J shed 6 bases, and the junction held 5 bases outside the gene matches. Looked up from germline, CDR1 is MNHEY and CDR2 is SVGAGI. The CDR3 DNA reads TGTGCCAGCAGTTATTCCCCAGGGGGCGAGCAGTACTTC. Translation: CASSYSPGGEQYF.